This TCR beta chain appears in the sequencing data of a study of T cells in Graves' hyperthyroidism and ophthalmopathy. General study points: Patients with ophthalmopathy were separated from those with stable hyperthyroidism by a 13 V-J model.

There were TCR beta CDR3 regions amplified from RNA transcripts. TCR CDR3 underwent first-round RT-PCR with the HTBI primer set. Using its own MiXCR run on the multiplex PCR reads, TCRdb lists one record per CDR3 protein. The repertoire holds some 420,000 distinct CDR3 sequences, with about an eighth as singletons. With regard to this clonotype: Antigen: not known. Just one base apart from a much larger clone, this may be a read error.

Thyroid ultrasound and orbital computed tomography, with clinical symptoms and serum thyroxine and TRAb, informed diagnoses. Germline CDR1 reads LNHNV; CDR2 reads YYDKDF (reference sequence). CDR3 size: 13 residues. The material sequenced was blood. The receptor was isolated from a woman between 18 and 29 years old with Graves' hyperthyroidism. This chain links TRBV15 with TRBJ2-7, with TRBD2 matching over 11 bases. The DNA for the CDR3 is TGTGCCGCCCAACTAGCGGGAGTGGGCGAGCCGTACTTC. Its translation is CAAQLAGVGEPYF.